Here is one T cell receptor beta chain with its context. The antigen is undetermined. Before the COVID-19 pandemic, during about 2010-2018, CD4+ T cells were taken from unexposed donors. After more than eight days of culture, CD4+ T cells were isolated. PBMCs were plated at two million per well in IL-2-containing medium. The sample originates from a study of CD4 T cells in relation to SARS-CoV-2 and coronaviruses. The study, taken as a whole, reports: Approximately 65% of donors had memory CD4+ clonotypes crossrecognizing SARS-CoV-2 and common cold coronavirus spike.

Assay used: immunoSEQ multiplex PCR; TCRdb lists only in-frame clones, some missing. This sample carries just over 25,000 clones, more than 60% of them seen once, and the ten largest clones take around a sixth. Germline V gene data show CDR1 as SGHTA and CDR2 as FQGNSA. The CDR3 runs to 14 residues. The V and J ends lost 5 bases and 2 bases, in that order; junction bases with no gene match: 2. The source material was CD4+ T cells from PBMCs, cultured in vitro. The chain has TRBV7-2 and TRBJ2-2; TRBD2 matches 7 bases. The clonotype originates from a human donor in good health. The CDR3 reads CASSRDYNTGELFF. The CDR3 coding sequence is TGTGCCAGCAGCAGGGACTATAACACCGGGGAGCTGTTTTTT.